This T cell receptor (beta chain) originates from a study of early T cells in non-severe SARS-CoV-2 infection. Across the study: Sequencing was performed on bulk RNA from unsorted whole blood, leaving chains unpaired. Broader study findings: The matching step, a VDJdb search, favored anti-spike CD8 responses and missed private and CD4 specificities.

This clonotype appeared a few times. Its antigen is still unknown. This CDR3 spans 16 amino acids. The V gene end was trimmed by 5 bases and the J gene end by 3 bases; junction bases not matched to a gene: 9. The V gene's germline CDR1 is SEHNR and CDR2 FQNEAQ (reference sequence). Unique molecular identifier tags were affixed to discrete cDNA molecules. From the 5' RACE reads, TCRdb called clonotypes with MiXCR, one entry per CDR3 protein. Of more than 55,000 distinct CDR3 sequences listed, about an eighth are singletons. The rearrangement joins TRBV7-9 to TRBJ1-2; TRBD1 aligns across 10 bases. The sequence came from an adult who was a healthcare worker with PCR-confirmed SARS-CoV-2 infection or an uninfected control (not recorded which). The sample comprised whole blood. The CDR3 sequence is CASSRDRGRDYYGYTF. The CDR3 nucleotides are TGTGCCAGCAGCCGGGACAGGGGTAGAGACTACTATGGCTACACCTTC.